The T cell receptor beta chain under discussion was sequenced for a study of identical twins. Via MiXCR, TCRdb re-called the 5' RACE reads, giving one row per CDR3 protein. The sample contains hundreds of thousands of distinct CDR3 sequences, around a sixth of which appear only once. Trimming took 3 bases from V and 8 from J, leaving 14 bases between them. There are 14 residues in the CDR3. The same data also went into a second study, on T cells expressing NK-cell markers. According to that study: In more than five donors, dominant CD3+CD56+NKG2C+ clones formed 1.0-7.0% of CD8+ cells.

The sequence was collected from a woman younger than 30 in good health. V and J are TRBV12-3 or TRBV12-4 and TRBJ1-3; D might be TRBD1 (6 bases). The sequencing input was PBMCs. In nucleotides, the CDR3 is TGTGCCAGCAGTTTCATGGACAGCCTCGACACCATATATTTT. This translates into CASSFMDSLDTIYF.